A selection of T cell receptor beta chains follows, all from one sample in a study of shared clonotypes between healthy human individuals. Data came from immunoSEQ multiplex PCR; TCRdb stores just in-frame clones and leaves some out. The table includes millions of clones, 85% to 95% detected once. Sequencing used naive CD4+ T cells sorted from blood. The receptors here all came from a man aged 18 to 29 in good health. Each CDR3 is given with its conserved first and last residue. A D gene is named only where the DNA matches it firmly. Only some rows state a clone size, as once, few, many or a class for expanded clones.

TRBV2	-	-	TRBJ2-2	CASSKGTTLNTGELFF	TGTGCCAGCAGCAAGGGAACAACCTTGAACACCGGGGAGCTGTTTTTT
TRBV30	TRBD2	-	TRBJ2-7	CAWTMGLHYEQYF	TGTGCCTGGACTATGGGACTACACTACGAGCAGTACTTC
TRBV5-1	-	-	TRBJ2-3	CASSFEGRGDTQYF	TGCGCCAGCAGCTTTGAGGGGCGTGGAGATACGCAGTATTTT
TRBV6-1	TRBD1	-	TRBJ2-7	CASSWTGAYEQYF	TGTGCCAGCAGCTGGACAGGCGCCTACGAGCAGTACTTC
TRBV4-3	-	-	TRBJ1-2	CASSQEVGSHYGYTF	TGCGCCAGCAGCCAAGAGGTTGGTAGCCACTATGGCTACACCTTC
TRBV4-1	-	-	TRBJ2-1	CASSQQGYNEQFF	TGCGCCAGCAGCCAGCAGGGTTACAATGAGCAGTTCTTC
TRBV14	-	-	TRBJ1-1	CASSTGQVNTEAFF	TGTGCCAGCAGTACAGGGCAAGTGAACACTGAAGCTTTCTTT
TRBV5-1	TRBD2	-	TRBJ2-1	CASREDLARYNEQFF	TGCGCCAGCCGGGAGGACCTCGCCCGCTACAATGAGCAGTTCTTC
TRBV6-1	TRBD1	-	TRBJ1-2	CASSERGTGVYGYTF	TGTGCCAGCAGTGAAAGGGGGACAGGGGTCTATGGCTACACCTTC
TRBV18	-	-	TRBJ1-5	CASSGERAANQPQHF	TGTGCCAGCTCGGGCGAACGGGCCGCAAATCAGCCCCAGCATTTT
TRBV11-2	-	-	TRBJ2-3	CASSLWTDTQYF	TGTGCCAGCAGCTTATGGACAGATACGCAGTATTTT
TRBV11-2	TRBD2	-	TRBJ2-3	CASSLVQAGGPRDTQYF	TGTGCCAGCAGCTTAGTTCAAGCGGGAGGGCCCAGAGATACGCAGTATTTT
TRBV7-8	-	-	TRBJ1-1	CASSLGLVRGNTEAFF	TGTGCCAGCAGCCTAGGGTTGGTCAGGGGGAACACTGAAGCTTTCTTT
TRBV12-5	TRBD1	-	TRBJ1-1	CASGLAGGTEAFF	TGTGCTAGTGGTTTGGCAGGGGGCACTGAAGCTTTCTTT
TRBV5-1	-	-	TRBJ2-2	CASKPENTGELFF	TGCGCCAGCAAACCAGAAAACACCGGGGAGCTGTTTTTT
TRBV20-1	-	-	TRBJ1-1	CSARGMTEAFF	TGCAGTGCTAGGGGGATGACTGAAGCTTTCTTT
TRBV6-1	-	-	TRBJ1-2	CASSPQGHGYTF	TGTGCCAGCAGTCCACAGGGTCATGGCTACACCTTC
TRBV2	-	-	TRBJ1-5	CASSDGQARNQPQHF	TGTGCCAGCAGTGACGGGCAGGCGCGCAATCAGCCCCAGCATTTT
TRBV25-1	-	-	TRBJ2-3	CASSAGLPGGTQYF	TGTGCCAGCAGTGCCGGACTGCCCGGGGGTACGCAGTATTTT
TRBV25-1	-	-	TRBJ1-2	CASSEFGTGQDYTF	TGTGCCAGCAGTGAATTTGGAACAGGCCAGGACTACACCTTC
TRBV10-1	TRBD1	once	TRBJ2-3	CASSASGQDLSTDTQYF	TGCGCCAGCAGTGCATCGGGACAGGACCTTAGCACAGATACGCAGTATTTT
TRBV6-1	-	-	TRBJ2-3	CASSDRRNLGDTQYF	TGTGCCAGCAGTGACCGACGGAATCTGGGAGATACGCAGTATTTT
TRBV5-1	TRBD1	-	TRBJ1-1	CASSSVTGVGTEAFF	TGCGCCAGCAGCTCGGTGACAGGGGTGGGCACTGAAGCTTTCTTT
TRBV10-3	-	-	TRBJ1-1	CAIRDILNTEAFF	TGTGCCATCAGGGACATCCTGAACACTGAAGCTTTCTTT
TRBV12-5	-	-	TRBJ1-5	CASATNQGSGEFFSNQPQHF	TGTGCTAGTGCCACTAATCAGGGTAGCGGGGAGTTTTTTAGCAATCAGCCCCAGCATTTT
TRBV30	-	-	TRBJ1-4	CAWSVRRFGGNTNEKLFF	TGTGCCTGGAGTGTACGGCGGTTCGGAGGAAATACTAATGAAAAACTGTTTTTT
TRBV6-6	TRBD1	-	TRBJ1-6	CASRAGGNYNSPLHF	TGTGCCAGCCGGGCAGGGGGTAATTATAATTCACCCCTCCACTTT